This T cell receptor (beta chain) was sequenced during a study of Graves' ophthalmopathy and Graves' hyperthyroidism (dated by TCRdb to 2016 to 2019). For context, the study as a whole: Stable hyperthyroidism was defined as no progression to ophthalmopathy within 18 months of follow-up. The study used signatures of the TCR beta repertoire to tell Graves' ophthalmopathy apart from Graves' hyperthyroidism and to predict which patients would progress to ophthalmopathy. In total, 135 blood samples were TCR-sequenced: 43 ophthalmopathy, under 85 hyperthyroidism and some 17 hyperthyroidism-to-ophthalmopathy patients. To explore V-J signatures distinguishing ophthalmopathy from hyperthyroidism, a discovery set of under 110 patients (about 41 ophthalmopathy, 57 stable hyperthyroidism) was enrolled. An independent validation cohort comprised 18 to 20 hyperthyroidism patients and over 15 patients who later progressed from hyperthyroidism to ophthalmopathy. T-cell repertoires of thyroid tissue and blood were compared in several hyperthyroidism patients. After sampling, hyperthyroidism patients received methimazole starting at 30 mg daily, and ophthalmopathy patients received high-dose intravenous methylprednisolone. Overall study outcomes, separate from this receptor: In cross-validation, the 13-signature model distinguished ophthalmopathy from stable hyperthyroidism with about 87% sensitivity and 81% to 83% specificity, and in the test set the corresponding values were around 80% and 75%. Sample size was not predetermined statistically, and investigators were not blinded to group allocation. Most of the expanded thyroid clonotypes with a frequency above 0.001 were also detected in blood, and it was suggested that the thyroid immune response may be reflected by blood repertoires. In validation, the model predicted ophthalmopathy progression with about 71% sensitivity and about 73% specificity; roughly 11 predicted patients were CT-confirmed with GO in a median of 6.5 months.

The hyperthyroidism patients were 18 to 65 years old and newly diagnosed, with a disease duration of less than 2 months. Patients with other autoimmune diseases, uncontrolled infections, pregnancy or lactation were excluded from the study. Diagnosis was based on clinical symptoms, serum thyroxine, TRAb, thyroid ultrasound and orbital computed tomography. Trizol reagent was used to extract the total RNA, and its quality was then checked on an Agilent 2100 Bioanalyzer. Trimming leaves V shorter by 4 bases and J shorter by 6 bases, with the junction holding 10 bases beyond the gene matches. Its CDR3 holds 14 amino acids, cysteine through phenylalanine. This entry keeps only the CDR3 DNA: 42 bases, framed from base 1. CDR1 and CDR2 are drawn from the germline V gene (reference sequence): DFQATT, SNEGSKA. Note on this clonotype: Which antigen it targets is not known. The record has no base qualities; no much larger clone is one base away.

TCR beta CDR3 regions were amplified from RNA transcripts for repertoire sequencing. The first round was an RT-PCR using HTBI primers with the Qiagen OneStep RT-PCR kit, and this first round was followed by a second-round multiplex PCR, then size selection and purification. Sequencing of the libraries was carried out on an Illumina HiSeq2000 in paired-end mode with 100 bp reads. The authors processed their data as follows. SOAPnuke was used to process the reads, removing any read that contained adapters or uncalled bases, had a mean Phred below 15, or lacked an exact match to the constant primer or identifier. COPE v1.2.5 was used to merge the high-quality paired reads. Clonotypes were defined as unique nucleotide sequences and were aligned to IMGT TRB V, D and J references using MiTCR v1.1. Only V-J combinations with frequency above 0.0001 were analysed, covering around 99% of repertoires. A TCR clonal expansion and chaos score per V-J combination was defined as the ratio of F50 clonal expansion to chaos observed in the TCRdist matrix. Features were reduced by Welch's t-statistics and random forest to around 14 V-J combinations, which fed a naive Bayes classifier. The Morisita-Horn index was used to measure how similar the thyroid and blood repertoires were. Using fastp trimming at Q25 and MiXCR clonotype assembly, TCRdb reanalyzed the public sequencing data and kept in-frame beta chains. Rows with one shared CDR3 protein collapse into an entry with the most common genes and DNA. V and J calls and clone size were set by TCRdb, not the authors. This sample holds some 1.1 million distinct CDR3 sequences; 35% to 40% were observed only once. Of the sample, around 10% is held by the ten largest clones.

The specimen sequenced was peripheral blood or thyroid tissue (not recorded which). Here the chain combines TRBV20-1 and TRBJ2-7, and 9 bases in between align with TRBD2. This TCR derives from an adult man with Graves' hyperthyroidism. The CDR3: CSATPLLAGVEQYF. The nucleotide sequence is given as TGCAGTGCTACACCTTTATTAGCGGGAGTCGAGCAGTACTTC.